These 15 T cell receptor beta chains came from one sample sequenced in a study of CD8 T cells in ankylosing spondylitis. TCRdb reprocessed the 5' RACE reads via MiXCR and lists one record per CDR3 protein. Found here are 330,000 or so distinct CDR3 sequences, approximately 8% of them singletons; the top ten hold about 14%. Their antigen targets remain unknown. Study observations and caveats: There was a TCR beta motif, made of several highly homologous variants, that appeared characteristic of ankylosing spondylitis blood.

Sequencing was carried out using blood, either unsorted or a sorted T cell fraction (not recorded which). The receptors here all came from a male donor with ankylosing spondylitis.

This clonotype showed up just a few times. CDR3 loop: CSARASGSPHNEQFF. The CDR3, as DNA: TGCAGTGCTAGAGCTAGCGGGAGTCCTCACAATGAGCAGTTCTTC. The chain employs TRBV20-1 and TRBJ2-1; 10 bases agree with TRBD2. Germline lookup yields CDR1 DFQATT and CDR2 SNEGSKA (reference sequence). Losses at the gene ends were 1 base for V and 5 bases for J; bases not matched to a gene: 5. CDR3 length: 15 residues.

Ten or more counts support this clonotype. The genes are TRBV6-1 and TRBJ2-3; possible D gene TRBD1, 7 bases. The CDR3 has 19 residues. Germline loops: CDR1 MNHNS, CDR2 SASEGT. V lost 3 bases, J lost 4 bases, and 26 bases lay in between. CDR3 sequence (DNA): TGTGCCAGCAGTGATAAGCTAAGGGGGCGGGAAAAATACGCAGATACGCAGTATTTT. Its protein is CASSDKLRGREKYADTQYF.

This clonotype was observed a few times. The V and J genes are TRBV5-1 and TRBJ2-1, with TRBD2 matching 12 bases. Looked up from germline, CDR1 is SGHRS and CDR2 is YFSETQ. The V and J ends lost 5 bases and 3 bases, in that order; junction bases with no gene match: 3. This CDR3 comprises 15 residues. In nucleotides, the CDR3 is TGCGCCAGCAGTCCTAGCGGGGGGGTCTACAATGAGCAGTTCTTC. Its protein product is CASSPSGGVYNEQFF. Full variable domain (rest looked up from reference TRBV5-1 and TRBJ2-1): KAGVTQTPRYLIKTRGQQVTLSCSPISGHRSVSWYQQTPGQGLQFLFEYFSETQRNKGNFPGRFSGRQFSNSRSEMNVSTLELGDSALYLCASSPSGGVYNEQFFGPGTRLTVL.

The CDR3 is CASSFAGRENSPLHF. In DNA form, the CDR3 reads TGTGCCAGCAGCTTTGCGGGACGAGAGAATTCACCCCTCCACTTT. The rearrangement joins TRBV11-2 to TRBJ1-6; tentative D call: TRBD1 (5 bases). Germline values: CDR1 SGHAT, CDR2 FQNNGV. CDR3 length equals 15 residues. Trimming took off 3 bases at V and 7 bases at J, with 13 bases between the two ends. Drawing the rest from reference TRBV11-2 and TRBJ1-6, the complete variable domain is EAGVAQSPRYKIIEKRQSVAFWCNPISGHATLYWYQQILGQGPKLLIQFQNNGVVDDSQLPKDRFSAERLKGVDSTLKIQPAKLEDSAVYLCASSFAGRENSPLHFGNGTRLTVT.

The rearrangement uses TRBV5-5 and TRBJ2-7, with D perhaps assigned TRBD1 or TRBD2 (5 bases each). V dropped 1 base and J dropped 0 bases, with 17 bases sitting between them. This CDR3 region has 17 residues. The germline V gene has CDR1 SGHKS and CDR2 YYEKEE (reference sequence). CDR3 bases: TGTGCCAGCAGCTTGAATAGGGTTTCCGGGACCTCCTACGAGCAGTACTTC. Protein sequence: CASSLNRVSGTSYEQYF.

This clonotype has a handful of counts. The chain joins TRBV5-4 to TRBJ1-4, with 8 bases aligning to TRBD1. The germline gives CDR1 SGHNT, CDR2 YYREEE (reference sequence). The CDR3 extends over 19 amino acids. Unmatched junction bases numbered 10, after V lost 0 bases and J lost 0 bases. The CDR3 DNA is TGTGCCAGCAGCTTGGTACAGGGGGACACAACGACAACTAATGAAAAACTGTTTTTT. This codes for CASSLVQGDTTTTNEKLFF.

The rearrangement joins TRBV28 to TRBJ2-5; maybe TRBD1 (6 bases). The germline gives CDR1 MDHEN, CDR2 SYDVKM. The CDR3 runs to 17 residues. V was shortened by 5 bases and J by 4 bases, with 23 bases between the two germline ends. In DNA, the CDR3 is TGTGCCAGCAGTCTTTACCCCGGGACCGAAGGGGGAGAGACCCAGTACTTC. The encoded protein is CASSLYPGTEGGETQYF.

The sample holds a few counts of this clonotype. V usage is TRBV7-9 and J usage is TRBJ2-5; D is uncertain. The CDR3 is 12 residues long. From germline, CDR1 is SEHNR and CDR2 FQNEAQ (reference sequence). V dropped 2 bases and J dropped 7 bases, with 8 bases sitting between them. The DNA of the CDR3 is TGTGCCAGCAGCTTACTTGATGGGACCCAGTACTTC. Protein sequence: CASSLLDGTQYF. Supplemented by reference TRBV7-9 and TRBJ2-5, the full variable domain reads DTGVSQNPRHKITKRGQNVTFRCDPISEHNRLYWYRQTLGQGPEFLTYFQNEAQLEKSRLLSDRFSAERPKGSFSTLEIQRTEQGDSAMYLCASSLLDGTQYFGPGTRLLVL.

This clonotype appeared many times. The CDR3 loop reads CAWKNRGSLYSPLHF. DNA for the CDR3: TGTGCCTGGAAGAACAGGGGCTCTTTATACTCACCCCTCCACTTT. V is TRBV30 and J is TRBJ1-6, with 7 bases identical to TRBD1. This CDR3 is 15 amino acids long. Germline CDR1 reads GTSNPN; CDR2 reads SVGIG (reference sequence). V gave up 4 bases and J gave up 10 bases; unmatched junction bases: 13.

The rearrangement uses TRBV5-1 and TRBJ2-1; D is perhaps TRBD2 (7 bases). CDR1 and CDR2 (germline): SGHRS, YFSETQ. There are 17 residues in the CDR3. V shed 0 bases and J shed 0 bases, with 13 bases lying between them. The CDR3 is CASSLAGGLSSYNEQFF. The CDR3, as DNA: TGCGCCAGCAGCTTGGCGGGGGGCCTGAGCTCCTACAATGAGCAGTTCTTC.

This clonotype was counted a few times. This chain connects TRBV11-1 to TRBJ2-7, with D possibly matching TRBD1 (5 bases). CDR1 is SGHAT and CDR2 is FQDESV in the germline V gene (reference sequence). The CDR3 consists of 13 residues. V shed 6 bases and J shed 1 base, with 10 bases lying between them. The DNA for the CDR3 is TGTGCCAGCAGGGACACTGTTTCCTACGAGCAGTACTTC. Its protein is CASRDTVSYEQYF. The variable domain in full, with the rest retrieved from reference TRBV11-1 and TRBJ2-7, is EAEVAQSPRYKITEKSQAVAFWCDPISGHATLYWYRQILGQGPELLVQFQDESVVDDSQLPKDRFSAERLKGVDSTLKIQPAELGDSAMYLCASRDTVSYEQYFGPGTRLTVT.

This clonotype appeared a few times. This CDR3 is CASSGLASNEQYF. The CDR3 nucleotides read TGTGCCAGCAGCGGTCTAGCTTCCAACGAGCAGTACTTC. The chain uses TRBV3-1 and TRBJ2-7, with D possibly being TRBD2 (5 bases). V lost 5 bases and J 5 bases, leaving 13 bases between the germline ends. Per the germline V gene, CDR1 is LGHDT and CDR2 is YNNKEL (reference sequence). The CDR3 runs 13 residues.

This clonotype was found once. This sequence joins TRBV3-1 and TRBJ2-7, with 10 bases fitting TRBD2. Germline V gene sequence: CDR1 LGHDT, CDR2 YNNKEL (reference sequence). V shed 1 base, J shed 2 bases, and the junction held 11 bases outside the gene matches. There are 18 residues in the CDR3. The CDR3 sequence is CASSQATLILAGTYEQYF. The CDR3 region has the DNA TGTGCCAGCAGCCAAGCTACTCTAATACTAGCGGGAACCTACGAGCAGTACTTC.

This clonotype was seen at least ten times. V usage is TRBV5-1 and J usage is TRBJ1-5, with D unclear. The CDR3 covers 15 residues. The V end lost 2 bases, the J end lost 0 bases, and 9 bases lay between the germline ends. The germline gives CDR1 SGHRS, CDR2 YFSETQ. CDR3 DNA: TGCGCCAGCAGCTTTTCGGGTGTTAGCAATCAGCCCCAGCATTTT. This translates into CASSFSGVSNQPQHF.

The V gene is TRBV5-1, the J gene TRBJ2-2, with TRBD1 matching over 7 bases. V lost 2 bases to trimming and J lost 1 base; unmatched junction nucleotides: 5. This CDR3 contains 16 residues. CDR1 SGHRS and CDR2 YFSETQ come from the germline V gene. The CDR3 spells CASSFIQGVNTGELFF. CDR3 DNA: TGCGCCAGCAGCTTTATCCAGGGGGTGAACACCGGGGAGCTGTTTTTT. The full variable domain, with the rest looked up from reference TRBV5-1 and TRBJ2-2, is KAGVTQTPRYLIKTRGQQVTLSCSPISGHRSVSWYQQTPGQGLQFLFEYFSETQRNKGNFPGRFSGRQFSNSRSEMNVSTLELGDSALYLCASSFIQGVNTGELFFGEGSRLTVL.